The 15 T cell receptor beta chains listed next were all sequenced from one sample in a study of cytomegalovirus exposure and HLA in healthy donors (dated by TCRdb to the late 2010s). Library creation used the immunoSEQ multiplex PCR assay. The multiplex PCR relied on a mix of 60 forward primers for TCR Vbeta segments and 13 reverse primers for TCR Jbeta segments. In TCRdb, the immuneACCESS table is reduced to in-frame sequences with V and J assigned. These tables do not hold every clone; where another copy was compared, an unresolved V gene accounts for under half, and the others remain unexplained. This sample is represented by over 150,000 clones; roughly 80% of them were singletons. Jointly, the top ten make up around 14% of the sample. Sequenced input: PBMCs. The origin of the receptors is a woman aged 45-65 years in good health and CMV-seronegative.

The chain joins TRBV11-3 to TRBJ2-1, with 10 bases aligning to TRBD2. CDR3 length equals 15 residues. Germline V gene lookup returns CDR1 SGHNT and CDR2 YENEEA. V lost 1 base, J lost 4 bases, and 1 base stayed unmatched. CDR3: CASSLAAGGYNEQFF. The CDR3 coding sequence is TGTGCCAGCAGCTTAGCAGCGGGGGGGTACAATGAGCAGTTCTTC.

The J gene is TRBJ2-3, the V gene TRBV5-6, with TRBD1 as a possible D gene (6 bases). CDR3 length: 16 residues. Trimming shortened V by 4 bases and J by 4 bases, and 19 bases separated the two germline ends. Germline lookup yields CDR1 SGHDT and CDR2 YYEEEE. The CDR3 DNA sequence: TGTGCCAGCAGCCAACAGGGTCCCTTCGCCCCAGATACGCAGTATTTT. This translates into CASSQQGPFAPDTQYF.

The rearrangement uses TRBV28 and TRBJ2-7; 8 positions match TRBD1. The CDR3 sequence is 12 residues long. Per germline, CDR1 MDHEN and CDR2 SYDVKM. V shed 5 bases, J shed 7 bases, and the junction held 4 bases outside the gene matches. CDR3 coding DNA: TGTGCCAGCAGTCGACAGGGGTTGGAGCAGTACTTC. It is translated as CASSRQGLEQYF.

The CDR3 loop is CASSLRGQANTEAFF. CDR3 sequence (DNA): TGTGCCAGCAGCTTAAGGGGACAGGCGAACACTGAAGCTTTCTTT. The chain links TRBV7-2 to TRBJ1-1; 8 nucleotides line up with TRBD1. This CDR3 has 15 amino acids. CDR1 is SGHTA, CDR2 FQGNSA, per germline. V lost 2 bases and J lost 1; bases outside the gene matches: 3.

V and J are TRBV6-5 and TRBJ1-1; 7 nucleotides align to TRBD1. V lost 7 bases and J lost 2; bases outside the gene matches: 10. Per the germline V gene, CDR1 is MNHEY and CDR2 is SVGAGI. The CDR3 length is 15 residues. The CDR3 DNA sequence: TGTGCCAGCATGGAGACAGGGAGAATCAACACTGAAGCTTTCTTT. Translation gives CASMETGRINTEAFF.

The chain recombines TRBV25-1 with TRBJ2-1; 11 bases are a match to TRBD2. This CDR3 spans 16 amino acids. V lost 6 bases to trimming and J lost 8 bases; unmatched junction nucleotides: 12. Germline V CDR1 and CDR2: MGHDK, SYGVNS. CDR3 in DNA: TGTGCCAGCAGCGGGATGCTAGCGGGGGGTCTAGATGAGCAGTTCTTC. It codes for CASSGMLAGGLDEQFF. Drawing the rest from reference TRBV25-1 and TRBJ2-1, the complete variable domain is EADIYQTPRYLVIGTGKKITLECSQTMGHDKMYWYQQDPGMELHLIHYSYGVNSTEKGDLSSESTVSRIRTEHFPLTLESARPSHTSQYLCASSGMLAGGLDEQFFGPGTRLTVL.

The chain recombines TRBV7-2 with TRBJ1-3; TRBD1 might be the D (5 bases). Looked up from germline, CDR1 is SGHTA and CDR2 is FQGNSA. Deletions cut 5 bases from V and 0 bases from J, with 14 bases between. The CDR3 totals 16 residues. Here the CDR3 reads CASSQGGTSSGNTIYF. CDR3 nucleotide sequence: TGTGCCAGCAGCCAGGGAGGTACCAGCTCTGGAAACACCATATATTTT.

The chain links TRBV19 to TRBJ2-1; 10 bases agree with TRBD2. V was clipped by 6 bases and J by 3 bases; unmatched bases: 5. Germline V gene data show CDR1 as LNHDA and CDR2 as SQIVND (reference sequence). This CDR3 spans 15 amino acids. The CDR3 DNA is TGTGCCAGTAGCTCCGGGACTAGCGTCTACAATGAGCAGTTCTTC. Protein product: CASSSGTSVYNEQFF.

V gene TRBV15 combines with J gene TRBJ2-5; no firm D call. The DNA end is more similar to TRBJ2-7, so the J call may be wrong. This CDR3 spans 14 amino acids. The germline V gene encodes CDR1 LNHNV and CDR2 YYDKDF (reference sequence). For the CDR3, the DNA is TGTGCCACCAGCAGAGATTTGTCAGGCGACGAGCAGTACTTC. It yields the protein CATSRDLSGDEQYF.

V gene TRBV5-6 combines with J gene TRBJ1-1, with 9 bases identical to TRBD1. Germline trimming cut 5 bases from V and 6 bases from J; bases unmatched to any gene: 8. The CDR3 loop spans 14 amino acids. CDR1 SGHDT and CDR2 YYEEEE come from the germline V gene. CDR3 nucleotides: TGTGCCAGCAGAGAAACAGGGGGCTACCCTGAAGCTTTCTTT. This gives the protein CASRETGGYPEAFF. The whole variable domain, remainder taken from reference TRBV5-6 and TRBJ1-1, is DAGVTQSPTHLIKTRGQQVTLRCSPKSGHDTVSWYQQALGQGPQFIFQYYEEEERQRGNFPDRFSGHQFPNYSSELNVNALLLGDSALYLCASRETGGYPEAFFGQGTRLTVV.

The chain uses TRBV7-9 and TRBJ2-5; the D gene is possibly TRBD2 (7 bases). The CDR3 sequence is 15 residues long. V gave up 8 bases and J gave up 4 bases, with 20 bases separating them. Germline CDR1 is SEHNR and CDR2 is FQNEAQ (reference sequence). CDR3 in DNA: TGTGCCAGCTCGTGGGGGGCGGGGGCCGGAGAGACCCAGTACTTC. Its translation is CASSWGAGAGETQYF.

CDR3 DNA: TGTGCCAGCAGTTCCGTACAGGAGTTCTCCTACGAGCAGTACTTC. It translates to CASSSVQEFSYEQYF. This chain connects TRBV2 to TRBJ2-7, with D possibly matching TRBD1 (5 bases). The V gene lost 5 bases and the J gene lost 0 bases, with 14 bases spanning the gap. Germline assignment: CDR1 SNHLY and CDR2 FYNNEI. The CDR3 runs to 15 residues.

This chain connects TRBV6-5 to TRBJ2-7, with a tentative D call TRBD1 (6 bases). There are 15 residues in the CDR3. Trimming shortened V by 0 bases and J by 4 bases, and 13 bases separated the two germline ends. The germline CDR1 and CDR2 sequences are MNHEY and SVGAGI. Written as DNA, the CDR3 is TGTGCCAGCAGTTACTCTAATAGGGGGAGTTACGAGCAGTACTTC. Its protein is CASSYSNRGSYEQYF.

There are a few counts of this clone. The gene calls are TRBV2 and TRBJ2-7; no clear D gene. V lost 7 bases, J lost 0 bases, and 13 bases lay in between. The CDR3 extends over 14 amino acids. Germline CDR1 and CDR2: SNHLY and FYNNEI. The CDR3 spells CASNEVRSSYEQYF. The CDR3 DNA reads TGTGCCAGCAACGAAGTTAGGAGCTCCTACGAGCAGTACTTC.

The rearrangement links TRBV7-2 to TRBJ1-2, with 7 bases matching TRBD1. Germline V gene sequence: CDR1 SGHTA, CDR2 FQGNSA. The CDR3 is 15 residues long. V lost 5 bases and J lost 3; bases outside the gene matches: 9. CDR3 bases: TGTGCCAGCAGCCCCCTAGGGGGCGTAGACTATGGCTACACCTTC. It is translated as CASSPLGGVDYGYTF.